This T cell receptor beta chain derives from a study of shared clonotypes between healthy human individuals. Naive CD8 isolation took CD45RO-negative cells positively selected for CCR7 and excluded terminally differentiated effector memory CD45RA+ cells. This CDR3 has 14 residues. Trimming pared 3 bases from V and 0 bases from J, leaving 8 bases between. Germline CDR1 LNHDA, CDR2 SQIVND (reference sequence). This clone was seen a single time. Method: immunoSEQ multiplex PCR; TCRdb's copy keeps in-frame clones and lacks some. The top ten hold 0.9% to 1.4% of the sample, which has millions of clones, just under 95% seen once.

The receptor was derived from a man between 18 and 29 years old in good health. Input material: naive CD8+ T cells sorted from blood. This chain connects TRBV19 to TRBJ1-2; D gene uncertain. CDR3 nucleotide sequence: TGTGCCAGTAGTATGGGCAGCCCTAACTATGGCTACACCTTC. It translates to CASSMGSPNYGYTF.